This TCR beta chain comes out of a study of cytomegalovirus exposure and HLA in healthy donors. A multiplex PCR was run with 60 Vbeta primers and 13 Jbeta primers. Sequenced by immunoSEQ multiplex PCR; TCRdb stores in-frame clones only, minus some. Of approximately 180,000 clones in the sample, roughly 86% were seen once. The donors, nominally healthy at sampling, likely had unrecorded immune exposures. The source material was PBMCs. This receptor was obtained from a girl aged 5 to 17 in good health and CMV-seropositive.

The CDR3 DNA reads TGTGCCAGCTCACCAGGGGGCGAGAGGGAAGCTTTCTTT. It codes for CASSPGGEREAFF. V and J are TRBV18 and TRBJ1-1, with D perhaps matching TRBD1 (6 bases). The germline V gene encodes CDR1 KGHSH and CDR2 LQKENI. This CDR3 is built from 13 residues. The V end was cut by 2 bases, the J end by 8 bases, with 12 bases between.